This T cell receptor (beta chain) was documented in a study of T cells after yellow fever vaccination. Germline V lookup: CDR1 SGHRS, CDR2 YFSETQ. J lost 0 bases, V lost 3 bases, and 9 bases had no gene match. The CDR3 totals 19 residues. TCRdb used MiXCR to reprocess the 5' RACE reads, holding one entry per CDR3 protein. The sample has about 330,000 distinct CDR3 sequences; roughly 7% are singletons. This clonotype was seen many times. The J gene is TRBJ2-1, the V gene TRBV5-1; 13 bases are a match to TRBD2. The receptor comes from a man between 18 and 35 years old who received the YFV17D yellow fever vaccine. The specimen comprised PBMCs, sampled roughly 45 days after the first yellow fever vaccination. CDR3 amino acids: CASSSGGTSGASSYNEQFF. DNA of the CDR3: TGCGCCAGCAGCTCGGGGGGGACTAGCGGGGCTAGCTCCTACAATGAGCAGTTCTTC.